This entry concerns a single T cell receptor (beta chain). This receptor's antigen is unknown. No clone much larger than this one lies a single base away; base qualities are absent. Flow cytometry had shown CD8+CD57+ cell expansion in the patients selected for sequencing. Severe acquired aplastic anemia was diagnosed in all patients according to International Study of Aplastic Anemia and Agranulocytosis and Camitta criteria. At the time blood was sampled, none of the patients had received any therapy. In the study, sorted CD4+ and CD8+ blood T cells from patients with severe aplastic anemia and from healthy subjects underwent deep sequencing of TCR repertoires. Patients were enrolled in the USA under clinicaltrials.gov protocols 00001620, 01623167, 00001397, 00071045, 00081523 and 00961064. Ficoll-Paque density gradient centrifugation was used to isolate peripheral blood mononuclear cells. Before DNA extraction, CD4+ and CD8+ T cells were sorted by FACS or by magnetic beads.

The data stem from a study of CD8+CD57+ T cells in acquired aplastic anemia (dated by TCRdb to the late 2010s). In terms of the full investigation: DNA extracted from sorted CD4+ and CD8+ cells had a mean of approximately 3.3 ug, with a range of about 0.2 to 30 ug. A CD8+CD57+ expansion meant a frequency higher than the mean frequency seen in healthy subjects.

Genomic DNA was used as template for profiling of TCR beta VDJ combinations and CDR3 sequences. An Illumina HiSeq 2000 was used for TCR repertoire sequencing. The paper's data handling went like this. Repertoire assessment relied on Simpson's diversity index, CDR3 size and DJ length profiles, and TRBV/TRBJ rearrangement plots. The immunodominant clone was defined as the most abundant DNA sequence in deep sequencing data. CDR3 amino acid sequences were checked for sharing between subjects and were compared against published repertoires and the VDJdb database. TCRdb took the public reads, trimmed them with fastp at Q25, ran MiXCR for clone calling and kept in-frame beta chains. Entries that share a CDR3 protein sequence are merged under the most common genes and DNA. The V and J calls reflect TCRdb's pipeline rather than the authors' work. The sample table shows over 150,000 distinct CDR3 sequences, and less than 65% are seen once. The ten largest clonotypes hold under 55% of the sample.

V gives up 4 bases and J gives up 2 bases, and the segment between their germline ends measures 17 bases. Measured from the cysteine to the phenylalanine, the CDR3 is 16 residues long. The sequence is cut down to CDR3 DNA, 48 bases in frame from base 1. In the germline V gene, CDR1 corresponds to SNHLY and CDR2 to FYNNEI. Findings and caveats that apply to the study as a whole: Roughly 30 CD8+ CDR3 sequences were found to be shared between patients and controls, but these sequences appeared to be highly expressed in patients and within the immunodominant clones of the patients. CD8+ Simpson's diversity did not differ significantly between patients and healthy controls (P=0.060).

Material for sequencing was sorted CD4+, CD8+, or CD8+CD57+ T cells (not recorded which) from PBMCs. This receptor chain uses TRBV2 and TRBJ2-5, with TRBD2 perhaps the D gene, on 5 matching bases. This TCR came from a human donor with aplastic anemia. The CDR3 region: CASSVRARRGQETQYF. The DNA sequence reads TGTGCCAGCAGTGTGAGGGCGCGAAGAGGGCAAGAGACCCAGTACTTC.